This is a list of T cell receptor beta chains from one sample in a study of beta chain features in type 1 diabetes. The assay was immunoSEQ multiplex PCR, and TCRdb's table has in-frame clones only and misses some. This table holds 150,000 to 180,000 clones, approximately 12% found once. Sequenced sample: central memory CD4+ T cells from blood. The receptors shown here come from a young man in good health. Each CDR3 is given without its conserved first and last residue. The order of the fields is V gene, CDR3 protein.

>TRBV10-3
AISESYNTEAF
>TRBV28
ASRPGQSSYNEQF
>TRBV5-8
ASSPHTGVRDTQY
>TRBV25-1
ASSELDRDNSPLH
>TRBV4-3
ASSRTQGATDTQY
>TRBV28
ASSPIPTDTQY
>TRBV7-9
ASSMLYSDTQY
>TRBV9
ASSDPDSGNTIY
>TRBV2
ASSRDSEETQY
>TRBV4-3
ASSQGPPGTGGFRLF
>TRBV21-1
ASRDREDEQY
>TRBV25-1
ASRKGNSYEQY
>TRBV28
ASSTQGRVPYEQY
>TRBV29-1
SVESGWLGAF
>TRBV29-1
SVLQTGGNQPQH
>TRBV6-5
ASSSFSGNTDTQY
>TRBV4-2
ASSQERQERPKNIQY
>TRBV5-4
ASSVGTQHDNEQF
>TRBV11-2
ASSSAGGYGYT
>TRBV7-3
ASRHDSGSYNEQF
>TRBV9
ASSVVGVDTEAF
>TRBV7-2
ASSLGLAAVGGQY
>TRBV9
ASSVMGGVSGYT
>TRBV25-1
ASSDRLAGYGYT
>TRBV19
ASSRGPLRGGNLQETQY
>TRBV9
ASSAQGGNNQPQH
>TRBV9
ASSSRTGAGGNTIY
>TRBV18
ASSSQPGNTEAF
>TRBV4-1
ASSQGAGLNTEAF
>TRBV7-2
ASSHSGTSGTTRPDTQY
>TRBV30
AWSVRDSTEAF
>TRBV27
ASSLWGERSEQY
>TRBV2
ASSVGIPAKNIQY
>TRBV2
ASSANNEQF
>TRBV5-1
ASSLAASNYGYT
>TRBV7-2
ASSKEGLPNQPQH
>TRBV7-2
ASSLDWTGFYEQY
>TRBV5-6
ASSSGSGPYEQY
>TRBV14
ASSPAGAEQF
>TRBV7-2
ASSLLPAIRNEQF
>TRBV4-3
ASSQDRVGGYEQY
>TRBV10-3
ATSGLEHYEQY
>TRBV13
ASSSRTVSYEQY
>TRBV30
AWDRGRRYT
>TRBV6-1
ASSGASNTEAF
>TRBV29-1
SVTGLSTGMKTQY
>TRBV7-2
ASSLAGTSSYEQY
>TRBV5-4
ASSRRARESTDTQY
>TRBV18
ASSPRSGRHFYEQY
>TRBV18
ASSTLGTSHEQY
>TRBV7-2
ASSLARRGERLYEQY
>TRBV27
ASSYLGDLDYGYT